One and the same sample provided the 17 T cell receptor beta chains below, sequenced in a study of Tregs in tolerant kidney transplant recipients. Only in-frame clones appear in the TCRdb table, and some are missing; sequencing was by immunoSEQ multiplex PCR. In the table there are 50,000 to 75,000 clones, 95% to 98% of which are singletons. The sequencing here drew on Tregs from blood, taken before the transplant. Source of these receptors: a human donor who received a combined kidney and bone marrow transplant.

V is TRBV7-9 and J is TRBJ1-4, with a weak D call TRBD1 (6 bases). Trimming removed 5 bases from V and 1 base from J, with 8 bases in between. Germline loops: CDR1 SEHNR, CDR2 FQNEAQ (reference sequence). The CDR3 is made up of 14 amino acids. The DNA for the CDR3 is TGTGCCAGCAGCGTCAGGGGAACTAATGAAAAACTGTTTTTT. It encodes CASSVRGTNEKLFF.

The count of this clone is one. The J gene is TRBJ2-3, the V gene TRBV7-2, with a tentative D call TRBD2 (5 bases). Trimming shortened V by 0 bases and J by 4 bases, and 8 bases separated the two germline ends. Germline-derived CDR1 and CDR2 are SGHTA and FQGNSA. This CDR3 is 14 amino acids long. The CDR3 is CASSLALASDTQYF. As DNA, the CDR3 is TGTGCCAGCAGCTTAGCCTTAGCGTCAGATACGCAGTATTTT.

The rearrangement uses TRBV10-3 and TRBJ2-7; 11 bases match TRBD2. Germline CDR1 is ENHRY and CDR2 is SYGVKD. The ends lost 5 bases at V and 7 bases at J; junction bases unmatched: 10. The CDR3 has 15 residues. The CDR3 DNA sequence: TGTGCCATCAGTACACTAGCGGGAGCTCGGGGTGAGCAGTACTTC. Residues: CAISTLAGARGEQYF.

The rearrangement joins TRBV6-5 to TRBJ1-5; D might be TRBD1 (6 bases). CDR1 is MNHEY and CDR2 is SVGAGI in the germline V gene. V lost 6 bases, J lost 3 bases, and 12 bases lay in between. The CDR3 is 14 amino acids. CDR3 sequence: CASSRDRFNQPQHF. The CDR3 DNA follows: TGTGCCAGCAGCCGAGACAGGTTCAATCAGCCCCAGCATTTT.

Here the CDR3 DNA reads TGTGCCAGCAGTGCTAGACTAGCGGGGGCTGGTGGCACAGATACGCAGTATTTT. Its translation: CASSARLAGAGGTDTQYF. This chain links TRBV6-1 with TRBJ2-3, with TRBD2 matching over 12 bases. With V trimmed by 4 bases and J by 1 base, 9 bases remained unmatched. This CDR3 is 18 amino acids long. The germline V gene has CDR1 MNHNS and CDR2 SASEGT.

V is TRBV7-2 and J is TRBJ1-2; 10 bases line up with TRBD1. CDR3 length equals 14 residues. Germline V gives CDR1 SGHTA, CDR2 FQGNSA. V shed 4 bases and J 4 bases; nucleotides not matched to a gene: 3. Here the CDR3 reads CASSWDRGRYGYTF. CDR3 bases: TGTGCCAGCAGCTGGGACAGGGGACGCTATGGCTACACCTTC.

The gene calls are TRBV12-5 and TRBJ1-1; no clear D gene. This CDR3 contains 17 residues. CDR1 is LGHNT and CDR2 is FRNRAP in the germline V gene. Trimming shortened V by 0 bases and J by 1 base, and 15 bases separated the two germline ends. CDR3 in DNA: TGTGCTAGTGGTTTGGTACGTCAAATCAGTGGGAACACTGAAGCTTTCTTT. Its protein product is CASGLVRQISGNTEAFF.

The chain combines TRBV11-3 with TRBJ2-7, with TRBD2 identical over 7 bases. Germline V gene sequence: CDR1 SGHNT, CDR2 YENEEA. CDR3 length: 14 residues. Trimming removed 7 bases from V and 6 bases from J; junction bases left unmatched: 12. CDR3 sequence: CASTLEGGLTEQYF. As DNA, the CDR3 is TGTGCCAGCACCCTGGAGGGAGGGCTCACCGAGCAGTACTTC.

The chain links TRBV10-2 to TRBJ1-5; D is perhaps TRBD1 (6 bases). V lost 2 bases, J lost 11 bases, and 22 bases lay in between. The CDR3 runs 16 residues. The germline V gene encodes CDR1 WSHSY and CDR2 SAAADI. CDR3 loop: CASSEPRIVGAGAQHF. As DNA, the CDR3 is TGCGCCAGCAGTGAGCCTAGGATAGTGGGGGCGGGGGCCCAGCATTTT.

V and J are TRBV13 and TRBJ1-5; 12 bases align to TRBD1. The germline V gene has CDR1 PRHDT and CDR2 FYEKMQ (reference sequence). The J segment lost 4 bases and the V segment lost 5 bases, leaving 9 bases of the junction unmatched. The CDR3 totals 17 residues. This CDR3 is CASSHHPGQGANQPQHF. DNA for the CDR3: TGTGCCAGCAGCCACCACCCGGGACAGGGGGCAAATCAGCCCCAGCATTTT.

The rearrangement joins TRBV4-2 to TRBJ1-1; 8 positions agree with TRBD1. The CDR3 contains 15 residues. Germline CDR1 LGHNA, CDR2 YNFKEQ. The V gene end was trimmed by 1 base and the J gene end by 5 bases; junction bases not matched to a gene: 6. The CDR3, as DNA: TGTGCCAGCAGCCAAGCCGACAGGGGAGGGACTGAAGCTTTCTTT. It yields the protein CASSQADRGGTEAFF.

CDR3 sequence reads: CSAVGTATNEKLFF. DNA for the CDR3: TGCAGCGCTGTGGGGACAGCAACTAATGAAAAACTGTTTTTT. V gene TRBV29-1 combines with J gene TRBJ1-4; 7 nucleotides agree with TRBD1. This CDR3 comprises 14 residues. The V gene end was trimmed by 7 bases and the J gene end by 0 bases; junction bases not matched to a gene: 5. The germline V gene has CDR1 SQVTM and CDR2 ANQGSEA.

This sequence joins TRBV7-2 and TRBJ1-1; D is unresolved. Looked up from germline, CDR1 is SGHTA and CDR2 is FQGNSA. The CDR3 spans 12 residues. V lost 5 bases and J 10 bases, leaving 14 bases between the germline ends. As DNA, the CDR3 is TGTGCCAGCAGCCCAGACATAATTTCAGCTTTCTTT. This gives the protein CASSPDIISAFF.

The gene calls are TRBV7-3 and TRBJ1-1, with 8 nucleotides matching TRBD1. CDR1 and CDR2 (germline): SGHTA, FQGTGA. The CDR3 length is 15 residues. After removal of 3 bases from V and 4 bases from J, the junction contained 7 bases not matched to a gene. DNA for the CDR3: TGTGCCAGCAGCTTGACAGGGGCGAGAGGCACTGAAGCTTTCTTT. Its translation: CASSLTGARGTEAFF.

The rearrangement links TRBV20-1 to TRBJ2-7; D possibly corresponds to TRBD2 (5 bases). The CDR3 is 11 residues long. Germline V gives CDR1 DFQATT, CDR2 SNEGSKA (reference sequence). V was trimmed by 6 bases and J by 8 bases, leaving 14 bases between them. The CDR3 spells CSALRSGKQYF. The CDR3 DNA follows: TGCAGTGCCTTACGATCGGGGAAGCAGTACTTC.

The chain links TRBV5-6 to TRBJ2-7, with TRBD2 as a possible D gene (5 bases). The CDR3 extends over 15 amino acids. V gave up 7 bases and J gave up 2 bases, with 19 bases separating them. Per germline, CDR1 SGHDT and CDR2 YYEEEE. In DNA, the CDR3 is TGTGCCAGCGGCCTAAGAGGGATCAGTACCTACGAGCAGTACTTC. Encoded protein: CASGLRGISTYEQYF.

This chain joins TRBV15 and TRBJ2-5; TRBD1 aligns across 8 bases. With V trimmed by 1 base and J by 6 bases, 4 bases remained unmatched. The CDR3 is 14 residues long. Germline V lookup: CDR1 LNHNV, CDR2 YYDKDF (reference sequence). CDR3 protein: CATSRVDRGQTQYF. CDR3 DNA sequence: TGTGCCACCAGCAGAGTCGACAGGGGTCAGACCCAGTACTTC.